This T cell receptor beta chain was recorded in a study of Graves' ophthalmopathy and Graves' hyperthyroidism. The V segment lost 2 bases and the J segment 5 bases; nucleotides outside the gene matches: 8. The CDR3 runs to 15 residues. In germline, CDR1 is SGHVS, CDR2 FQNEAQ. Amplification of the TCR beta CDR3 regions used RNA transcripts (as template). The first round was an RT-PCR with HTBI primers, and the second round was a multiplex PCR. TCRdb independently ran MiXCR on the multiplex PCR reads; one entry per CDR3 protein. Of 650,000 to 800,000 distinct CDR3 sequences in the sample, more than 40% were seen once. CAS ≥3, NOSPECS ≥4, moderate-to-severe activity and duration under 3 months marked donors with ophthalmopathy. The authors diagnosed from clinical symptoms, serum thyroxine, TRAb, thyroid ultrasound and orbital computed tomography. Findings of the study overall: Blood also contained most of the expanded thyroid clonotypes above 0.001 frequency.

This clonotype appeared a few times. Its antigen remains unidentified. The sequence was collected from an adult man with Graves' ophthalmopathy. The material sequenced was peripheral blood. The gene calls are TRBV7-8 and TRBJ2-5, with 7 bases identical to TRBD1. The CDR3 coding sequence is TGTGCCAGCAGCTTATCGACAGGGAGTTGGGAGACCCAGTACTTC. This sequence encodes CASSLSTGSWETQYF.